The following is a T cell receptor (beta chain) sequence with its context. This sample was included in a study of T cell changes during pregnancy in multiple sclerosis. The data were produced by immunoSEQ multiplex PCR, yet TCRdb's version contains in-frame clones alone and is incomplete. This table has around 74,000 clones, around 85% appearing once. Germline CDR1 reads SGHTA; CDR2 reads FQGNSA. This CDR3 comprises 14 residues. Trimming at V came to 1 base and at J to 3 bases, leaving 1 base not matched to a gene. The specimen was peripheral blood, collected before pregnancy. The rearrangement links TRBV7-2 to TRBJ1-1; TRBD1 matches 8 bases. This clonotype was sampled from a female donor with multiple sclerosis, enrolled in a pregnancy study. In DNA form, the CDR3 reads TGTGCCAGCAGCTTAGGGACAGGGTACACTGAAGCTTTCTTT. It codes for CASSLGTGYTEAFF.